Reported below is one TCR beta chain. Per the original data handling: Estimates of nucleated cell counts were drawn from the amplification of reference gene primers. Profiling relied on immunoSEQ multiplex PCR, and the TCRdb table lists in-frame clones only, not all of them. The D gene and trimming were derived from the DNA, and the V and J assignments and clone size from that table. The data show around 45,000 clones, about 90% seen once. CDR1 and CDR2 from the germline V gene are GTSNPN and SVGIG (reference sequence). This CDR3 comprises 17 residues. V was pared by 2 bases and J by 2 bases, with 12 bases of the junction left unmatched. The record originates from a study of blood T cell repertoires in COVID-19. Overall study context: COVID-19 samples collected from the United States, Italy and Spain covered acute and convalescent phases. PBMCs, B-cell-depleted T cells, or T cells were the source of the cDNA or gDNA that made up the material.

The material sequenced was peripheral blood. This sequence joins TRBV30 and TRBJ2-4; TRBD1 agrees at 7 bases. The source is a human donor in a cohort sampled during active COVID-19. The CDR3 DNA follows: TGTGCCTGGAGTCCATTTGGGACAGTCAATACCAAAAACATTCAGTACTTC. It codes for CAWSPFGTVNTKNIQYF.